The present T cell receptor beta chain was sequenced within a study of early stage breast cancer tumors (dated by TCRdb to about 2017). Regarding the study in general: Of the 15 to 20 invasive breast tumors, approximately 11 were found to be estrogen receptor-positive, progesterone receptor-positive and HER2-negative. About 70% of the 12 ER+/PR+/HER2- tumors were invasive ductal carcinomas, while the other four were invasive lobular carcinomas. On average, each sample got approximately 10-fold read coverage. Across all samples, approximately 2,500,000 templates representing about 1,100,000 unique clonotypes were detected.

Two independent genomic DNA replicates were amplified for each sample, with around 0.5 ug used for blood and around 1.5 ug for tumor or normal breast. Following the manufacturer's instructions, the ImmunoSeq Intro kit was used to carry out TCRB sequencing on genomic DNA. Multiplex PCR was run for 30 to 35 cycles using proprietary primers and spike-in control sequences for absolute quantification. Single-end 150-bp reads were used to sequence an 87-bp fragment spanning the CDR3 and the flanking V and J genes. Seven samples, each with two replicates, were multiplexed per lane of an Illumina MiSeq using version 3.0 chemistry. On the authors' methods: Raw data were processed by the vendor's proprietary pipeline, with both replicates merged into one result per sample. A clonotype was defined as productive rearrangements that share the same V-gene family, CDR3 amino acid sequence and J-gene segment. Clonality was calculated as 1 minus the normalized Shannon entropy (Pielou evenness) of TCRB abundances. To estimate T cell density, the total number of templates was divided by the number of input cells, which was inferred from the amount of DNA input. Recon with default parameters was used to estimate total repertoire diversity and clonality. A clonotype was considered tumor-enriched if its abundance in tumor exceeded 0.1% and was at least 32-fold higher than its abundance in normal breast. What TCRdb holds here is the immuneACCESS table cut down to in-frame rearrangements. Part of the clones is not present; checked against another copy, under half of the missing clones reflect an unresolved V gene, and the others are unexplained. V and J calls and clone size are copied from that table; D and trimming were computed from the DNA. Counted in this sample were 10,000 to 11,000 clones; 75% to 85% of them appeared once. 11% to 15% of the sample comes from the top ten.

Concerning this clone: The antigen this receptor binds is unknown. No qualities accompany the bases; no much larger clone lies one base away.

Dicing about 20-55 mg of tumor tissue typically produced more than 3 ug of DNA. The study profiled bulk TCR beta-chain repertoires in matched peripheral blood, tumor and adjacent normal breast tissue taken from about 15 patients with early-stage breast cancer. Following resection, visually identified tumor tissue was excised and transferred into prechilled RNAlater. Tumor tissue (about 18-55 mg) was diced and homogenized in RLTplus buffer with beta-mercaptoethanol and antifoaming agent using a TissueLyser II. Genomic DNA was extracted with the Qiagen AllPrep DNA/RNA Mini kit. What the work shows at the level of the full study, not this receptor alone: Tumors showed around 2.5-fold higher T cell density and higher clonality than adjacent normal breast tissue. Because the cohort was small, a breakdown by tumor subtype could not be done. Enriched TCRB sequences shared across patients were found to be mostly commonly generated sequences that were unlikely to play an important role in the tumor microenvironment. Bulk genomic DNA sequencing of unsorted cells missed chain pairing and functional markers such as CD4, CD8 and FOXP3. Greater similarity was observed between blood and normal breast repertoires than between blood and tumor repertoires, and tumor was distinguished from normal in 14 of 16 patients when each tissue was compared with blood.

The germline V gene specifies SGHRS as CDR1 and YFSETQ as CDR2. The CDR3 spans 13 residues, from the cysteine through the phenylalanine. Just the 39-base CDR3 DNA is kept, in frame starting at base 1. V is clipped by 4 bases and J by 6 bases, and the sequence between their germline boundaries is 10 bases long. This TCR came from an older person with breast cancer. The rearrangement joined TRBV5-1 to TRBJ1-4; the D gene cannot be named for sure. Source material: breast tumor tissue. The CDR3 in this case is CASSPRLDEKLFF. The nucleotides are TGCGCCAGCAGCCCACGACTGGATGAAAAACTGTTTTTT.